This T cell receptor (beta chain) originates from a study of identical twins. Findings of the study overall: Alpha sequences out of frame and shared by twins had excess low generation probability. In cord blood, abundant beta clonotypes had fewer insertions; memory showed no trend.

Regarding this clonotype: The antigen is unknown.

There are 9 residues in the CDR3. The germline V gene has CDR1 DFQATT and CDR2 SNEGSKA (reference sequence). Trimming shortened V by 0 bases and J by 12 bases, and 3 bases separated the two germline ends. TCRdb passed the 5' RACE reads through MiXCR, listing each CDR3 protein once. The repertoire holds 1.5 million to 2 million distinct CDR3 sequences, about 30% seen once, with about 0.27% in the top ten. This sequence joins TRBV20-1 and TRBJ2-1, with D uncertain. The source is a newborn girl in good health. Sequencing input: cord blood. CDR3 DNA: TGCAGTGCTAGAGAGCCGCAGTTCTTC. Amino acids: CSAREPQFF.